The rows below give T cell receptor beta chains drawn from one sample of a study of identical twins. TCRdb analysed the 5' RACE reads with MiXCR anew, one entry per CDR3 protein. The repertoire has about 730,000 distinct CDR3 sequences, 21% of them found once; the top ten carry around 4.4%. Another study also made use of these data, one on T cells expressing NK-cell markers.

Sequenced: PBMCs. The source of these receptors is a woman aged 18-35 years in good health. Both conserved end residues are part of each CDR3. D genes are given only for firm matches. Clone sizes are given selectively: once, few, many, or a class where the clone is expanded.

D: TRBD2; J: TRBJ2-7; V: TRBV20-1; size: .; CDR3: CSARVLTSGGAIDEQYF; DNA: TGCAGTGCTAGAGTTCTGACTAGCGGGGGGGCTATCGACGAGCAGTACTTC
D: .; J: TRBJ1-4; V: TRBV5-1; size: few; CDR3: CASSFWIGLVQGEKLFF; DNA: TGCGCCAGCAGCTTTTGGATCGGACTAGTTCAGGGTGAAAAACTGTTTTTT
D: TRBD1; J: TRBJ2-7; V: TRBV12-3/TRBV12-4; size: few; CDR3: CASIPPGQIYEQYF; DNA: TGTGCCAGCATTCCCCCGGGACAGATCTACGAGCAGTACTTC
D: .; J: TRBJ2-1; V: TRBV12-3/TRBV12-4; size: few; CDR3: CASSLSGTAALPWGWGEQFF; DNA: TGTGCCAGCAGTCTCTCCGGGACGGCGGCGCTCCCATGGGGTTGGGGGGAGCAGTTCTTC
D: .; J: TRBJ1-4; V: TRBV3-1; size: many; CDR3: CASSHGHGGEKLFF; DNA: TGTGCCAGCAGCCATGGACACGGCGGTGAAAAACTGTTTTTT
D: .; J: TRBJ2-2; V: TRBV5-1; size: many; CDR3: CASSPTSGTGELFF; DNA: TGCGCCAGCAGCCCCACGTCGGGCACCGGGGAGCTGTTTTTT
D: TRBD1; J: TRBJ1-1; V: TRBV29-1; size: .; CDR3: CSVFPDRVNTEAFF; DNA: TGCAGCGTTTTCCCTGACAGGGTGAACACTGAAGCTTTCTTT
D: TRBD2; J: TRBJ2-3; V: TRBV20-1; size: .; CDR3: CSERTSGADTQYF; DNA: TGCAGTGAAAGGACTAGCGGGGCAGATACGCAGTATTTT
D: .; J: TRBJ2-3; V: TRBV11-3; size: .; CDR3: CASSIPRADTQYF; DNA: TGTGCCAGCAGCATCCCCAGGGCAGATACGCAGTATTTT
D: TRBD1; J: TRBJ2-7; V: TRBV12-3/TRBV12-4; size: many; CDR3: CASSLIQGPTAEQYF; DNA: TGTGCCAGCAGTTTAATACAGGGGCCCACCGCCGAGCAGTACTTC
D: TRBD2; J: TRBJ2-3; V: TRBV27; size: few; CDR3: CASSVAGSSDTQYF; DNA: TGTGCCAGCAGCGTAGCGGGATCGTCAGATACGCAGTATTTT
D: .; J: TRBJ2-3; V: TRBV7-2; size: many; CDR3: CASTRSTDTQYF; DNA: TGTGCCAGCACCCGGAGCACAGATACGCAGTATTTT
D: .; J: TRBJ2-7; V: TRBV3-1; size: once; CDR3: CASSQDPRGRNEQYF; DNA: TGTGCCAGCAGCCAAGACCCCAGGGGGAGGAACGAGCAGTACTTC
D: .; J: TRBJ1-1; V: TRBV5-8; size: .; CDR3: CASSSRLRGMRAEAFF; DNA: TGTGCCAGCAGCTCCCGACTCCGGGGCATGAGGGCTGAAGCTTTCTTT
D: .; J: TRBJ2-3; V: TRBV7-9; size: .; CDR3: CASSQEGGPTDTQYF; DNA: TGTGCCAGCAGCCAGGAAGGGGGACCGACAGATACGCAGTATTTT
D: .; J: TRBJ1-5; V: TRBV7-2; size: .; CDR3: CASSHSNRPQHF; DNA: TGTGCCAGCAGCCATTCGAATCGGCCCCAGCATTTT
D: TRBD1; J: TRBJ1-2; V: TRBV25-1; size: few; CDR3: CASSAGTGVGGYTF; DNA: TGTGCCAGCAGTGCTGGCACAGGGGTAGGTGGCTACACCTTC
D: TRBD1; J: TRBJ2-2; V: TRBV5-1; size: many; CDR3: CASSFYGTVTGELFF; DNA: TGCGCCAGCAGCTTCTATGGGACAGTCACCGGGGAGCTGTTTTTT
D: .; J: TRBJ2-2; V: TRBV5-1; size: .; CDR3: CASSPVGGGTTGELFF; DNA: TGCGCCAGCAGCCCCGTCGGTGGCGGTACCACCGGGGAGCTGTTTTTT
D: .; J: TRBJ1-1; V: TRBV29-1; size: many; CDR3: CSVAGLNTEAFF; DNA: TGCAGCGTTGCAGGGCTGAACACTGAAGCTTTCTTT
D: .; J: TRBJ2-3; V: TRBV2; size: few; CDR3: CALRRSTDTQYF; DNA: TGTGCCCTCCGACGGTCCACAGATACGCAGTATTTT
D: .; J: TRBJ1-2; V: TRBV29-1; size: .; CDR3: CSVDVTHNYGYTF; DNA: TGCAGCGTTGACGTTACACATAACTATGGCTACACCTTC
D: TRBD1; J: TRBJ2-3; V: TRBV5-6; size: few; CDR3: CASSISPGQGPPDTQYF; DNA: TGTGCCAGCAGCATTAGCCCGGGACAGGGGCCCCCAGATACGCAGTATTTT
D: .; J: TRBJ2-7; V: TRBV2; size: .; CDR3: CASSARTAMLREQYF; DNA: TGTGCCAGCAGTGCGAGGACGGCCATGCTGAGGGAGCAGTACTTC
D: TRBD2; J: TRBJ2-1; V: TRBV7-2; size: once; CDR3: CASSLGLAGAKDYNEQFF; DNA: TGTGCCAGCAGCTTGGGACTAGCGGGAGCAAAAGACTACAATGAGCAGTTCTTC
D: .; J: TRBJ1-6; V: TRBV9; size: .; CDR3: CASSVVDGNSPLHF; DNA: TGTGCCAGCAGCGTAGTGGACGGAAATTCACCCCTCCACTTT
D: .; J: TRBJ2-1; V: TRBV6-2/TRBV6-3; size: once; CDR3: CASSYQGRGSYNEQFF; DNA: TGTGCCAGCAGTTACCAAGGACGGGGCTCCTACAATGAGCAGTTCTTC
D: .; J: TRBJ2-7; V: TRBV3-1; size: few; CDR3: CASSQDSATISSYEQYF; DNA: TGTGCCAGCAGCCAAGATAGCGCCACTATCAGCTCCTACGAGCAGTACTTC
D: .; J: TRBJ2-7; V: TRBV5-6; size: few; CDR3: CASTSAGVSYEQYF; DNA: TGTGCCAGCACCTCCGCCGGGGTCTCCTACGAGCAGTACTTC
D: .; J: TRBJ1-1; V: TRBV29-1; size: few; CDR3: CSARRERLGVEAFF; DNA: TGCAGCGCTCGACGTGAGCGGTTAGGGGTAGAAGCTTTCTTT
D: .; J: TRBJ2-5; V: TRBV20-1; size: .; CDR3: CSAPGETQYF; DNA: TGCAGTGCTCCCGGGGAGACCCAGTACTTC
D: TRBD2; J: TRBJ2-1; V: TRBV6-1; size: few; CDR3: CASTLAAGESRNEQFF; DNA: TGTGCCAGCACCCTGGCGGCGGGAGAATCGCGCAATGAGCAGTTCTTC
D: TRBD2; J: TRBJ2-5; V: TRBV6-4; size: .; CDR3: CASSVSRTSGGVMETQYF; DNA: TGTGCCAGCAGTGTCTCCCGGACTAGCGGGGGGGTCATGGAGACCCAGTACTTC
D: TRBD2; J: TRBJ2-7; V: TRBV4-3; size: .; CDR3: CASSRYSAGIYEQHF; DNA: TGCGCCAGCAGCCGATATTCAGCGGGGATCTACGAGCAGCACTTC
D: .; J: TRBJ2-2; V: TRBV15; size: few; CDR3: CATRAPNTGELFF; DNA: TGTGCCACCAGGGCCCCTAACACCGGGGAGCTGTTTTTT
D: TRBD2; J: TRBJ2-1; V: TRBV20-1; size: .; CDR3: CSACREGMTEQFF; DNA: TGCAGTGCTTGCAGGGAGGGGATGACTGAGCAGTTCTTC
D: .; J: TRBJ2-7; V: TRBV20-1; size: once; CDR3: CSARARGDNEQYF; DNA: TGCAGTGCTAGAGCTAGAGGTGACAACGAGCAGTACTTC